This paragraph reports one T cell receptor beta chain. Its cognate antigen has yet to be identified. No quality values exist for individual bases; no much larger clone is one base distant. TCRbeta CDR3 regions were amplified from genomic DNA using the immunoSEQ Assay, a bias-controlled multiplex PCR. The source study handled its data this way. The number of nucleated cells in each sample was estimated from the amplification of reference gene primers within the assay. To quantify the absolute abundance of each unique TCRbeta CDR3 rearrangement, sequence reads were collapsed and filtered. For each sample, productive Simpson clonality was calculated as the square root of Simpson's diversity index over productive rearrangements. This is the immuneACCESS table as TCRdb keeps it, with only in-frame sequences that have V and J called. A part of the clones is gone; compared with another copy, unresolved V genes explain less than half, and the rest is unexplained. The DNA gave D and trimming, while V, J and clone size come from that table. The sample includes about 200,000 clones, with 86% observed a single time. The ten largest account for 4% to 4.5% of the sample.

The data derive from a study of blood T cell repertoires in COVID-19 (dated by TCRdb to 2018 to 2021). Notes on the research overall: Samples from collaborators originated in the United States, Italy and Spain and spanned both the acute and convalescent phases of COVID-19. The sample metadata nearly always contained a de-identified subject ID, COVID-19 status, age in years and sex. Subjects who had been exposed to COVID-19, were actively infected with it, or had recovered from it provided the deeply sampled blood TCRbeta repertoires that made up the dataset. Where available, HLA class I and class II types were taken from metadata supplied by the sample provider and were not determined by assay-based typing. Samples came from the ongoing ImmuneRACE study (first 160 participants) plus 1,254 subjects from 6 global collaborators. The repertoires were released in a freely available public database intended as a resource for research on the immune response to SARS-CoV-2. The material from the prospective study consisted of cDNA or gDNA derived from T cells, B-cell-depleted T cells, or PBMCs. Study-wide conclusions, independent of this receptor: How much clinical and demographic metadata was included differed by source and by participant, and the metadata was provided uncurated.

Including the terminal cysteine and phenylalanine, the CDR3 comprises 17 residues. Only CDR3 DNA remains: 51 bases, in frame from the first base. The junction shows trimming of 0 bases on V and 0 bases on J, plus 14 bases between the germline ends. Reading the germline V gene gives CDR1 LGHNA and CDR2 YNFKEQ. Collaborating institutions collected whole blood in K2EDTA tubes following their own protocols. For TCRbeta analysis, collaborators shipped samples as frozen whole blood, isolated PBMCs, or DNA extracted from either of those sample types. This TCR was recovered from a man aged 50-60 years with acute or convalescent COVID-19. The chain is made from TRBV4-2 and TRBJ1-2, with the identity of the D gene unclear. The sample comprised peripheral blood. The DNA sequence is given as TGTGCCAGCAGCCAAGAGGTCTACAGCAGCTCTAACTATGGCTACACCTTC. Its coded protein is CASSQEVYSSSNYGYTF.